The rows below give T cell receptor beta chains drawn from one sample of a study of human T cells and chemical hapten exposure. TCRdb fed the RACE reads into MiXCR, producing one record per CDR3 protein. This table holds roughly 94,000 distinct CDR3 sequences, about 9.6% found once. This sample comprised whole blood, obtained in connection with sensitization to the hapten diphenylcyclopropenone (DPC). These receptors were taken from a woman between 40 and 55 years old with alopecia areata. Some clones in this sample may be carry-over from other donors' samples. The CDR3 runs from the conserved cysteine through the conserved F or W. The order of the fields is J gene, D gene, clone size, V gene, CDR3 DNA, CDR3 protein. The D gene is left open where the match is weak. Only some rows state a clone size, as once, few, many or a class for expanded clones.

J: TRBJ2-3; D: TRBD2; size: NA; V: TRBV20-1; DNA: TGCAGTGCTAGTGGACTAGCGGGATTTGGAGCAGATACGCAGTATTTT; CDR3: CSASGLAGFGADTQYF
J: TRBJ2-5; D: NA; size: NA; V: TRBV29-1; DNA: TGCAGCGTTGGTGATGGGCAAGAGACCCAGTACTTC; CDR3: CSVGDGQETQYF
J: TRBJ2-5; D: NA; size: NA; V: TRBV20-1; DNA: TGCAGTGCTAGGGTCGCTAGCTCAGAGACCCAGTACTTC; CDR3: CSARVASSETQYF
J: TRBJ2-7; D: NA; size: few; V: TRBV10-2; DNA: TGCGCCAGCAGTGATGGCAGTGGCTACGAGCAGTACTTC; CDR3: CASSDGSGYEQYF
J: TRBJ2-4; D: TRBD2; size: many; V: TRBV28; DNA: TGTGCCAGCAGTTTTGGATCTAGCGGGAGGGCTGAAGCCAAAAACATTCAGTACTTC; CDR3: CASSFGSSGRAEAKNIQYF
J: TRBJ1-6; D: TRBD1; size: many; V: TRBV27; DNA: TGTGCCAGCAGTTTATCCGGCAGGGGGATTAATTCACCCCTCCACTTT; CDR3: CASSLSGRGINSPLHF
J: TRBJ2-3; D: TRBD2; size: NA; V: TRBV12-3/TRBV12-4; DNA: TGTGCCAGCAGTTTAAGGGCGGGAGGAACAGATACGCAGTATTTT; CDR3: CASSLRAGGTDTQYF
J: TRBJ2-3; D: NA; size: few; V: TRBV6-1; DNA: TGTGCCAGCAGGAGCGACAGCACAGATACGCAGTATTTT; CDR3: CASRSDSTDTQYF
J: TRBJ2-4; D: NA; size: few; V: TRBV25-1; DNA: TGTGCCAGCAGTGAAGGCCCGAACCTAGCCAAAAACATTCAGTACTTC; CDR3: CASSEGPNLAKNIQYF
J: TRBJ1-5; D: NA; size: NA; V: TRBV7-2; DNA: TGTGCCAGCAGCTTCAACCTTAATCAGCCCCAGCATTTT; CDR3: CASSFNLNQPQHF
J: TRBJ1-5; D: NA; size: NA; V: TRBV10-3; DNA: TGTGCCGGCAAAGGCGGGGAGGATCAGCCCCAGCATTTT; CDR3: CAGKGGEDQPQHF
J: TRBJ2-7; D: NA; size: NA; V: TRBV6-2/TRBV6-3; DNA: TGTGCCAGCACTAATGACGGTAGCTCCTACGAGCAGTACTTC; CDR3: CASTNDGSSYEQYF
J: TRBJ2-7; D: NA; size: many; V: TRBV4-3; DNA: TGCGCCAGCAGCCAAGATCGTCAGGCCTTTTACGAGCAGTACTTC; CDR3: CASSQDRQAFYEQYF
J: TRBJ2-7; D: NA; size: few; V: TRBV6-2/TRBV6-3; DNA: TGTGCCAGCAGTTACTCGCGCCCACAGGGCCACTACGAGCAGTACTTC; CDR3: CASSYSRPQGHYEQYF
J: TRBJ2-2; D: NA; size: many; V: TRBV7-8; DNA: TGTGCCAGCAGCTTCAACCGGGACTCCAACACCGGGGAGCTGTTTTTT; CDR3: CASSFNRDSNTGELFF
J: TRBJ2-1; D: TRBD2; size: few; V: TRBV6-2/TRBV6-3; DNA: TGTGCCAGCAGACCAACTATAGCGGGACGTCACAATGAGCAGTTCTTC; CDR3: CASRPTIAGRHNEQFF
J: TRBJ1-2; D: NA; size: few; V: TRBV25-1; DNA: TGTGCCAGCAGTGTCGGCGGCGCTAACTATGGCTACACCTTC; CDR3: CASSVGGANYGYTF
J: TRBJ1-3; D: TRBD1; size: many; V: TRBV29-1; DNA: TGCAGCGCGCTGGGACAGGGGTCCGGAAACACCATATATTTT; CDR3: CSALGQGSGNTIYF
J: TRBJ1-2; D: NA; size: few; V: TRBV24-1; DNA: TGTGCCACCCATTCCGGGAGGGACTATGGCTACACCTTC; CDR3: CATHSGRDYGYTF
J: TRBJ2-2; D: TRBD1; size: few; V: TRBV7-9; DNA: TGTGCCAGCAGCACCGGGACAGATAACACCGGGGAGCTGTTTTTT; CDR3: CASSTGTDNTGELFF
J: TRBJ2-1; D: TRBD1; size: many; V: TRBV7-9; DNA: TGTGCCAGCAGCCTGGCCGGGACAGGGAACAATGAGCAGTTCTTC; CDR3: CASSLAGTGNNEQFF
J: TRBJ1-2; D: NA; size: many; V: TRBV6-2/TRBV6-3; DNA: TGTGCCAGCACCGACCTCCTCCCCGGACGCTACACCTTC; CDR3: CASTDLLPGRYTF
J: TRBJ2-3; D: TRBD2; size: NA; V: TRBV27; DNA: TGTGCCAGTCTCCTAGCGGGCACAGATACGCAGTATTTT; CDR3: CASLLAGTDTQYF
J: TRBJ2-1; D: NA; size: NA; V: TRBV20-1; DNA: TGCAGTGCTAGAGACAGGGCAACCTACAATGAGCAGTTCTTC; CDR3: CSARDRATYNEQFF
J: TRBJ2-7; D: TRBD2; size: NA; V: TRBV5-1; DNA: TGCGCCAGCAGCTTGAGTGGGCGTCCTGGCGGGAGCTACGAGCAGTACTTC; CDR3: CASSLSGRPGGSYEQYF
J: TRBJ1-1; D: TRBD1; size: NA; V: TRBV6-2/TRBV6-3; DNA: TGTGCCAGCAGTTACAAAACAGGGGGCCTGAACACTGAAGCTTTCTTT; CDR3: CASSYKTGGLNTEAFF
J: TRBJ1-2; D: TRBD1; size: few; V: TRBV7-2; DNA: TGTGCCAGCAGCTGGGAGGCGGGACAGAATGGCTACACCTTC; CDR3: CASSWEAGQNGYTF
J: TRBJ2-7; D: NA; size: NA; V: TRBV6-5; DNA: TGTGCCAGCAGAAATTCCGGACGGCGCGTATCCTACGAGCAGTACTTC; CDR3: CASRNSGRRVSYEQYF